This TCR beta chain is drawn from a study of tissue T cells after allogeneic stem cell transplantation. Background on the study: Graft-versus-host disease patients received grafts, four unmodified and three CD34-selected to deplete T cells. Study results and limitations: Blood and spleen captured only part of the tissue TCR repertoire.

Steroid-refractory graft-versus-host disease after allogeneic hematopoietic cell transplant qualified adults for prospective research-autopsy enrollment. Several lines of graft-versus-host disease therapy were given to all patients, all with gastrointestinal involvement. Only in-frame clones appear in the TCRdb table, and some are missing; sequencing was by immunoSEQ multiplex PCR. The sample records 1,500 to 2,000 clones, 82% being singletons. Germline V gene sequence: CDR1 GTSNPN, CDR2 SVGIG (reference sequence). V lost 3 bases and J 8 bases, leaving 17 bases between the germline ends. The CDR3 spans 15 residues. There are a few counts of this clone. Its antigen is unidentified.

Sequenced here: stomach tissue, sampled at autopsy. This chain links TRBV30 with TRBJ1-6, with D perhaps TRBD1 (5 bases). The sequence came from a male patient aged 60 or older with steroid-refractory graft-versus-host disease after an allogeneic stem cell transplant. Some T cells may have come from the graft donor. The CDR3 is CAWSGFGTSYSPLHF. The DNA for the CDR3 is TGTGCCTGGAGCGGTTTCGGGACCTCTTATTCACCCCTCCACTTT.